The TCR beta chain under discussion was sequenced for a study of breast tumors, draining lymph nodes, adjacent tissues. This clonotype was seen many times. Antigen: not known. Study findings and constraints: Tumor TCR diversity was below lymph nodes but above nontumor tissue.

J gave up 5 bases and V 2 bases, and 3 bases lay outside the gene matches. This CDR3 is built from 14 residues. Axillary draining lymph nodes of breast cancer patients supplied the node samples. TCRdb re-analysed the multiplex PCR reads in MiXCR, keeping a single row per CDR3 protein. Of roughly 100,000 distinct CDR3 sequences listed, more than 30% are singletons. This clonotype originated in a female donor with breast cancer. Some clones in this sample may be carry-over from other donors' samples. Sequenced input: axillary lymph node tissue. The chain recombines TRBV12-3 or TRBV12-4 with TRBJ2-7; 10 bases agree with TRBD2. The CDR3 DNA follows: TGTGCCAGCAGTTTAACTAGCGGGATGGACGAGCAGTACTTC. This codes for CASSLTSGMDEQYF.